Sequencing of this TCR beta chain was carried out in a study of CD8+ T cells in alopecia areata. Study findings and constraints: A single nonresponder leaves the baseline CD8+ expansion link to response uncertain.

For this clone: What it binds is unknown.

The CDR3 covers 16 residues. CDR1 and CDR2 from the germline V gene are LGHNA and YNFKEQ. V trimming: 4 bases; J trimming: 3 bases; junction bases outside the gene matches: 9. The treatment here: oral pan-JAK inhibitor, 5-10 mg twice daily. Obtained from alopecia areata patients were lesional scalp punch biopsies along with peripheral blood. Isolated RNA was reverse transcribed into cDNA used as the sequencing template. Sequencing was performed with immunoSEQ multiplex PCR; in TCRdb, only in-frame clones are kept and a portion is missing. The table has 100,000 to 150,000 clones, around 63% seen once. The sample in question was CD4+ T cells sorted from blood, obtained at week 4, from a patient treated with tofacitinib. The receptor's source is a human donor with alopecia areata. The chain joins TRBV4-2 to TRBJ1-5, with 7 bases that match TRBD1. The CDR3 DNA sequence: TGTGCCAGCAGCCCAGGGACAGCGGAAATCAATCAGCCCCAGCATTTT. It translates to CASSPGTAEINQPQHF.